This paragraph covers one T cell receptor (beta chain) sequence. Its antigen is currently not known. Base qualities are not provided; no much larger clone lies one nucleotide away. This sample was taken from a study of blood T cell repertoires in COVID-19 (dated by TCRdb to the early 2020s). General notes on the study: Collaborator samples came from the United States, Italy and Spain and covered acute and convalescent phases of COVID-19. The prospective study material was composed of cDNA or gDNA derived from T cells, B-cell-depleted T cells, or PBMCs. Subjects who had been exposed to COVID-19, were actively infected with it, or had recovered from it provided the deeply sampled blood TCRbeta repertoires that made up the dataset. The repertoires were released in a freely available public database intended as a resource for research on the immune response to SARS-CoV-2. Samples came from the ongoing ImmuneRACE study (first 160 participants) plus 1,254 subjects from 6 global collaborators. Sample metadata almost always included a de-identified subject ID, COVID-19 status, age in years and sex. Where HLA class I and class II types were available, the types were taken from metadata supplied by the sample provider, not from assay-based typing.

The immunoSEQ Assay, a bias-controlled multiplex PCR, was used to amplify TCRbeta CDR3 regions from genomic DNA. As for the authors' bioinformatics: Nucleated cell counts per sample were estimated from amplification of reference gene primers within the assay. To quantify the absolute abundance of each unique TCRbeta CDR3 rearrangement, sequence reads were collapsed and filtered. For each sample, productive Simpson clonality was calculated as the square root of Simpson's diversity index over productive rearrangements. TCRdb's version of the immuneACCESS table is confined to in-frame rearrangements and falls short of the full clone set. An unresolved V gene accounts for under half of the shortfall where checked; the remainder is of unknown origin. V and J calls and clone size are given by that table; D and trimming were obtained from the DNA. This sample comprises about 150,000 clones, around 87% of them detected only once. Approximately 40% of the sample rests with the top ten.

Spanning cysteine to phenylalanine, the CDR3 consists of 13 amino acids. Kept here is only the CDR3 DNA, which spans 39 bases and is read in frame from base 1. CDR1 and CDR2 (SGHDT, YYEEEE) derive from the germline V gene. The V end loses 4 bases and the J end loses 4 bases, and a stretch of 9 bases separates them. The paper's findings and limits, for the study overall: The amount of clinical and demographic metadata varied by source and participant and was provided uncurated.

A second Seattle source provided samples from volunteer blood donors who had recovered from COVID-19. Collaborating institutions collected whole blood in K2EDTA tubes following their own protocols. For TCRbeta analysis, collaborators shipped samples as frozen whole blood, isolated PBMCs, or DNA extracted from either of those sample types. The V gene is TRBV5-6 and the J gene is TRBJ1-3; the D gene is perhaps TRBD1, on 5 matching bases. The source of this sequence is a man aged 45-65 years who had recovered from COVID-19. The sample taken for sequencing was peripheral blood. The DNA is TGTGCCAGCAGCCGGGACTCCGGAAACACCATATATTTT. Its translation reads: CASSRDSGNTIYF.